Listed here are 27 T cell receptor beta chains from one sample, sequenced in a study of T cells after yellow fever vaccination (dated by TCRdb to about 2019). Taken with the paper, the label for treatment or condition translates to: live attenuated yellow fever vaccine strain. The library was produced with 5' RACE. Sequenced using an Illumina HiSeq 2500. TCRdb reran the public reads through fastp at Q25 and MiXCR, keeping productive beta chains. Entries that share a CDR3 protein sequence are merged under the most common genes and DNA. This sample gives roughly 500,000 distinct CDR3 sequences in total; roughly 21% of them show up just once. The ten largest account for approximately 14% of the sample. The input for sequencing was PBMCs, taken 15 days after the yellow fever booster vaccination. These receptor sequences come from a man aged 25-45 years who received the YFV17D yellow fever vaccine.

This chain links TRBV3-1 with TRBJ2-1; D gene ambiguous. Deletions cut 5 bases from V and 5 bases from J, with 10 bases between. CDR1 and CDR2 (germline): LGHDT, YNNKEL (reference sequence). CDR3 size: 13 residues. CDR3 nucleotide sequence: TGTGCCAGCAGCACCCGATCGAACAATGAGCAGTTCTTC. Translation gives CASSTRSNNEQFF.

V usage is TRBV3-1 and J usage is TRBJ2-3; D may match TRBD1 or TRBD2 (5 bases each). The CDR3 covers 15 residues. CDR1 is LGHDT and CDR2 is YNNKEL in the germline V gene (reference sequence). V dropped 4 bases and J dropped 3 bases, with 14 bases sitting between them. The CDR3 region has the DNA TGTGCCAGCAGCCCCTCGGGGCAGCGGACAGATACGCAGTATTTT. Protein product: CASSPSGQRTDTQYF.

The table lists this clonotype with many counts. The chain couples TRBV7-2 to TRBJ2-5; D gene uncertain. This CDR3 has 12 residues. Trimming took 6 bases from V and 4 from J, leaving 9 bases between them. Germline V gives CDR1 SGHTA, CDR2 FQGNSA. CDR3 residues: CASSSTRETQYF. In DNA form, the CDR3 reads TGTGCCAGCAGTTCGACACGAGAGACCCAGTACTTC.

The chain uses TRBV5-1 and TRBJ2-5; no reliable D call. The V and J ends lost 3 bases and 3 bases respectively, with 12 bases between them. CDR1 SGHRS and CDR2 YFSETQ come from the germline V gene. This CDR3 is 14 amino acids long. CDR3: CASSSFSNKETQYF. CDR3 nucleotides: TGCGCCAGCAGCTCCTTCAGTAACAAAGAGACCCAGTACTTC.

The V and J genes are TRBV28 and TRBJ2-1; 9 bases are a match to TRBD1. The CDR3 covers 16 residues. Germline V gene lookup returns CDR1 MDHEN and CDR2 SYDVKM. The V segment lost 4 bases and the J segment 8 bases; nucleotides outside the gene matches: 12. The CDR3 spells CASSSTGTGKVDEQFF. CDR3 in DNA: TGTGCCAGCAGTTCTACCGGGACAGGGAAGGTCGATGAGCAGTTCTTC.

CDR3 nucleotides: TGTGCCAGCAGTTCATCGAGCGGGAGTAAAAAGGCCTACGAGCAGTACTTC. It translates to CASSSSSGSKKAYEQYF. The chain links TRBV28 to TRBJ2-7, with 8 bases matching TRBD2. In germline, CDR1 is MDHEN, CDR2 SYDVKM. This CDR3 has 17 amino acids. With V trimmed by 4 bases and J by 2 bases, 13 bases remained unmatched.

The V gene is TRBV20-1, the J gene TRBJ2-7; D is uncertain. Germline assignment: CDR1 DFQATT and CDR2 SNEGSKA (reference sequence). Trimming left V 3 bases short and J 0 bases short, with 9 bases between. The CDR3 totals 13 residues. The CDR3 sequence: CSARALSSYEQYF. The CDR3 DNA reads TGCAGTGCTAGGGCCCTAAGCTCCTACGAGCAGTACTTC.

The chain has TRBV29-1 and TRBJ2-7; D unclear. The CDR3 covers 14 residues. V lost 6 bases and J 4 bases, leaving 19 bases between the germline ends. Germline CDR1 SQVTM, CDR2 ANQGSEA. CDR3 in DNA: TGCAGCGTAGGAACCACAACGCTTGTTTACGAGCAGTACTTC. Its translation is CSVGTTTLVYEQYF.

This clonotype was observed a few times. V and J are TRBV24-1 and TRBJ2-1, with D possibly TRBD2 on 5 matching bases. V gave up 3 bases and J gave up 0 bases, with 17 bases separating them. The CDR3 extends over 18 amino acids. Germline values: CDR1 KGHDR, CDR2 SFDVKD. In DNA form, the CDR3 reads TGTGCCACCAGTGATCGGCTTTTTAGAGGGAGCTCCTACAATGAGCAGTTCTTC. Its protein is CATSDRLFRGSSYNEQFF.

The rearrangement joins TRBV11-1 to TRBJ2-3; the D gene could be TRBD1 or TRBD2 (5 bases each). CDR1 is SGHAT and CDR2 is FQDESV in the germline V gene (reference sequence). Trimming cost V 3 bases and J 11 bases, with 12 bases left between them. This CDR3 has 12 residues. CDR3: CASSLLGVMQYF. In DNA, the CDR3 is TGTGCCAGCAGCTTGCTGGGGGTTATGCAGTATTTT.

The rearrangement links TRBV12-3 or TRBV12-4 to TRBJ2-7; 7 bases fit TRBD1. The CDR3 sequence is 15 residues long. The V segment lost 6 bases and the J segment 1 base; nucleotides outside the gene matches: 9. The CDR3 here is CASRKTGHKSYEQYF. CDR3 DNA sequence: TGTGCCAGCAGGAAGACAGGGCACAAATCCTACGAGCAGTACTTC.

This clonotype was found a few times. The chain couples TRBV28 to TRBJ1-5; D gene uncertain. CDR1 and CDR2 from the germline V gene are MDHEN and SYDVKM. Trimming removed 7 bases at V and 3 bases at J, with 22 bases between. This CDR3 region has 17 residues. CDR3 residues: CASKGMVTRTPNQPQHF. The CDR3 DNA follows: TGTGCCAGCAAGGGAATGGTCACAAGGACGCCCAATCAGCCCCAGCATTTT.

The V gene is TRBV27, the J gene TRBJ2-3, with 10 bases lining up with TRBD1. This CDR3 is 16 amino acids long. CDR1 is MNHEY and CDR2 is SMNVEV in the germline V gene (reference sequence). J gave up 4 bases and V 4 bases, and 8 bases lay outside the gene matches. CDR3 sequence: CASSYGGTGVADTQYF. CDR3 nucleotides: TGTGCCAGCAGTTACGGTGGGACAGGGGTGGCAGATACGCAGTATTTT.

The chain is built from TRBV5-1 and TRBJ1-2; no clear D. CDR1 is SGHRS and CDR2 is YFSETQ in the germline V gene. CDR3 length: 12 residues. The V and J ends lost 5 bases and 7 bases respectively, with 12 bases between them. The CDR3 nucleotides are TGCGCCAGCAGAGAGGAGAGAACTGGCTACACCTTC. Its protein product is CASREERTGYTF.

J is TRBJ2-1 and V is TRBV20-1, with 10 bases identical to TRBD2. The germline CDR1 and CDR2 sequences are DFQATT and SNEGSKA (reference sequence). Germline trimming cut 1 base from V and 6 bases from J; bases unmatched to any gene: 9. The CDR3 is 16 residues long. The CDR3 bases are TGCAGTGCTAGAGTGGAGCCTAGCGGGAGTAGCAATGAGCAGTTCTTC. Its protein is CSARVEPSGSSNEQFF.

This clonotype was counted between two and nine times. The chain couples TRBV7-9 to TRBJ2-4; D is ambiguous. The CDR3 has 12 amino acids. CDR1 and CDR2 from the germline V gene are SEHNR and FQNEAQ (reference sequence). V lost 0 bases and J lost 7, with 4 bases in between. The CDR3 coding sequence is TGTGCCAGCAGCTTAGCGAGGAACATTCAGTACTTC. Protein: CASSLARNIQYF.

There are a few counts of this clonotype. V usage is TRBV28 and J usage is TRBJ2-1; no firm D call. V lost 7 bases and J lost 0, with 19 bases in between. This CDR3 is 17 amino acids long. Germline loops: CDR1 MDHEN, CDR2 SYDVKM. The CDR3 DNA is TGTGCCAGCATTCCTCTCCCCCACAGAAGCTCCTACAATGAGCAGTTCTTC. Translated: CASIPLPHRSSYNEQFF.

This clonotype has ten or more counts. This rearrangement joins TRBV7-9 to TRBJ1-5; D remains unclear. V was cut by 6 bases and J by 2 bases, with 8 bases left in between. Per the germline V gene, CDR1 is SEHNR and CDR2 is FQNEAQ (reference sequence). CDR3 length equals 13 residues. CDR3 region: CASSLSGNQPQHF. Written as DNA, the CDR3 is TGTGCCAGCAGTTTATCGGGCAATCAGCCCCAGCATTTT.

This clonotype was seen a handful of times. The rearrangement joins TRBV5-1 to TRBJ2-7, with D hard to call. Germline V lookup: CDR1 SGHRS, CDR2 YFSETQ. V was trimmed by 1 base and J by 6 bases, leaving 20 bases between them. This CDR3 is 16 amino acids long. The CDR3 protein is CASSLIQHTPWGEQYF. CDR3 in DNA: TGCGCCAGCAGCTTGATTCAGCACACCCCCTGGGGCGAGCAGTACTTC.

This chain joins TRBV7-2 and TRBJ2-5, with D hard to call. The CDR3 has 13 residues. Germline CDR1 and CDR2: SGHTA and FQGNSA. V lost 4 bases, J lost 3 bases, and 9 bases lay in between. Here the CDR3 reads CASSSQVKETQYF. The CDR3 DNA is TGTGCCAGCAGCTCGCAGGTCAAAGAGACCCAGTACTTC.

CDR3 nucleotides: TGCGCCAGCAGCCAAGATGAGGGCCTTCGCGAGCAGTTCTTC. Residues: CASSQDEGLREQFF. The chain has TRBV4-3 and TRBJ2-1; D possibly corresponds to TRBD2 (5 bases). The CDR3 sequence is 14 residues long. The V end lost 0 bases, the J end lost 10 bases, and 13 bases lay between the germline ends. CDR1 LGHNA and CDR2 YSLEER come from the germline V gene.

The gene calls are TRBV15 and TRBJ1-1, with a weak D call TRBD1 (6 bases). The CDR3 is 14 amino acids. Germline values: CDR1 LNHNV, CDR2 YYDKDF (reference sequence). Deletions cut 4 bases from V and 5 bases from J, with 14 bases between. Here the CDR3 DNA reads TGTGCCACCAGCAAGGGTAACAGGGTAACTGAAGCTTTCTTT. Protein: CATSKGNRVTEAFF.

This clonotype was detected only a few times. The DNA for the CDR3 is TGCAGTGGACGGAGTGGAGAGACCCAGTACTTC. It encodes CSGRSGETQYF. The chain couples TRBV20-1 to TRBJ2-5; D unclear. Germline lookup yields CDR1 DFQATT and CDR2 SNEGSKA (reference sequence). This CDR3 has 11 residues. V lost 7 bases and J 4 bases, leaving 10 bases between the germline ends.

The chain has TRBV2 and TRBJ2-7; TRBD1 or TRBD2 may be the D gene (5 bases each). The CDR3 is 13 residues long. V was shortened by 8 bases and J by 1 base, with 12 bases between the two germline ends. Per germline, CDR1 SNHLY and CDR2 FYNNEI. CDR3 loop: CASSGPWSYEQYF. The CDR3, as DNA: TGTGCCAGCTCGGGACCATGGTCCTACGAGCAGTACTTC.

CDR3 bases: TGTGCCAGCAGTAGTAAGCGGGACGGCACAGATACGCAGTATTTT. The encoded protein is CASSSKRDGTDTQYF. The gene calls are TRBV7-9 and TRBJ2-3; 7 nucleotides agree with TRBD2. CDR1 is SEHNR, CDR2 FQNEAQ, per germline (reference sequence). The ends lost 6 bases at V and 1 base at J; junction bases unmatched: 7. This CDR3 is 15 amino acids long.

The chain combines TRBV7-9 with TRBJ2-1, with D possibly matching TRBD2 (5 bases). The CDR3 has 15 amino acids. V was pared by 7 bases and J by 8 bases, with 21 bases between. The germline V gene encodes CDR1 SEHNR and CDR2 FQNEAQ (reference sequence). CDR3 bases: TGTGCCAGCACCCTCAAAAAGCGGCGCGGCTATGAGCAGTTCTTC. As protein: CASTLKKRRGYEQFF.

The table lists this clonotype with a few counts. The rearrangement links TRBV5-5 to TRBJ2-7; 9 nucleotides align to TRBD1. This CDR3 is built from 14 residues. In germline, CDR1 is SGHKS, CDR2 YYEKEE (reference sequence). The V gene end was trimmed by 3 bases and the J gene end by 3 bases; junction bases not matched to a gene: 4. CDR3 DNA sequence: TGTGCCAGCAGCTCCGACAGGGGGTTCTACGAGCAGTACTTC. This codes for CASSSDRGFYEQYF. Full variable domain (remainder filled in from reference TRBV5-5 and TRBJ2-7): DAGVTQSPTHLIKTRGQQVTLRCSPISGHKSVSWYQQVLGQGPQFIFQYYEKEERGRGNFPDRFSARQFPNYSSELNVNALLLGDSALYLCASSSDRGFYEQYFGPGTRLTVT.